This T cell receptor beta chain was sequenced in a study of cytomegalovirus exposure and HLA in healthy donors. Study-wide findings and caveats: CMV serostatus was the sole immune exposure data available.

Vbeta (60) and Jbeta (13) primers were used in the PCR. Here immunoSEQ multiplex PCR was the method, and the copy in TCRdb shows in-frame clones only, minus some. Of 150,000 to 200,000 clones listed, approximately 80% are singletons. Note on this clone: Its target is unknown.

The CDR3 is 13 residues long. V was pared by 3 bases and J by 8 bases, with 5 bases of the junction left unmatched. Looked up from germline, CDR1 is SGHVS and CDR2 is FQNEAQ. Source material: PBMCs. The TCR was taken from a woman in her late teens or twenties in good health and CMV-seronegative. The chain joins TRBV7-8 to TRBJ1-2; 8 bases fit TRBD1. In DNA form, the CDR3 reads TGTGCCAGCAGCTTGTCGACAGGGGACGGCTACACCTTC. Translation: CASSLSTGDGYTF.